Only a few counts were recorded for the clone carrying this T cell receptor beta chain. Its antigen is currently unknown. Researchers took RNA transcripts and amplified the TCR beta CDR3 regions from them. First-round RT-PCR with HTBI primers amplified the TCR CDR3 region. TCRdb itself ran the multiplex PCR reads through MiXCR, one entry per CDR3 protein. The sample has about 540,000 distinct CDR3 sequences, approximately 44% seen once. The sample comes from a study of T cells in Graves' hyperthyroidism and ophthalmopathy. Study outcomes and limitations: Through a model of 13 V-J features, ophthalmopathy was separated from stable hyperthyroidism. Before onset, by a median of approximately 6.2 months, the model predicted ophthalmopathy.

Germline CDR1 and CDR2: SGHVS and FNYEAQ. V was trimmed by 0 bases and J by 5 bases, leaving 13 bases between them. The CDR3 is 15 amino acids. Patients between 18 and 65 years old had hyperthyroidism, newly diagnosed and lasting under 2 months. This sequence joins TRBV7-6 and TRBJ1-1; TRBD1 is a possible D gene (5 bases). This receptor was obtained from a woman aged 18-35 years with Graves' hyperthyroidism. The material sequenced was peripheral blood or thyroid tissue (not recorded which). In DNA form, the CDR3 reads TGTGCCAGCAGCTTAGCCACCGGGGGGGTTACTGAAGCTTTCTTT. Amino acids: CASSLATGGVTEAFF.